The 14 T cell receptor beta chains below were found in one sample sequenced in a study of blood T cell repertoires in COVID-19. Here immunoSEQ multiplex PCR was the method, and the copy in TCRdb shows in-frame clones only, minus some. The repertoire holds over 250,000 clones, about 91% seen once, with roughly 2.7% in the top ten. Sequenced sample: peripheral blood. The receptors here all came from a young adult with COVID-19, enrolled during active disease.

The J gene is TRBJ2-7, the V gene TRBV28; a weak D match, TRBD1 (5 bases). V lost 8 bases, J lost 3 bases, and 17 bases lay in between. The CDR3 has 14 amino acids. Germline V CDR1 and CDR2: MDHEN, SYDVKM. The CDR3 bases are TGTGCCAGCGTAGAACAGGCTCCCAACTACGAGCAGTACTTC. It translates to CASVEQAPNYEQYF.

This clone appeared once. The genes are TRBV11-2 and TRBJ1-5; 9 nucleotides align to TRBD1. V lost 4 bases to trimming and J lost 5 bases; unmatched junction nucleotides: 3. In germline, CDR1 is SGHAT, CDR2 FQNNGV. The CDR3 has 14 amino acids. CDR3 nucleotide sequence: TGTGCCAGCAGCTCGGACAGGGGAGATCAGCCCCAGCATTTT. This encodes CASSSDRGDQPQHF.

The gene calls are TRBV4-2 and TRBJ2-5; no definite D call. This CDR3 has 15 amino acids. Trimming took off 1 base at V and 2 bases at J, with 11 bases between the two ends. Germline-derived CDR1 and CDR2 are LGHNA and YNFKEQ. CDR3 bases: TGTGCCAGCAGCCAAGCGATCAACTTTCAAGAGACCCAGTACTTC. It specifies CASSQAINFQETQYF.

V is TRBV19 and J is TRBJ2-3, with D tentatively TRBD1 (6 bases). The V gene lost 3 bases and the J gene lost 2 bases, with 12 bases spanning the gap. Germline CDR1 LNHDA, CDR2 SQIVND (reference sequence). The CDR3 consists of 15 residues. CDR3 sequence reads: CASSMLDSPTDTQYF. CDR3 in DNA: TGTGCCAGTAGTATGCTGGACAGTCCCACAGATACGCAGTATTTT.

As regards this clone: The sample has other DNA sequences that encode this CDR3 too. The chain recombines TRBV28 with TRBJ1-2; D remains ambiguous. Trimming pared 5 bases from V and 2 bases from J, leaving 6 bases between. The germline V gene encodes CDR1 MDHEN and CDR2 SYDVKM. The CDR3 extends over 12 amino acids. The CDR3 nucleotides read TGTGCCAGCAGTCTACGCAACTATGGCTACACCTTC. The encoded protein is CASSLRNYGYTF.

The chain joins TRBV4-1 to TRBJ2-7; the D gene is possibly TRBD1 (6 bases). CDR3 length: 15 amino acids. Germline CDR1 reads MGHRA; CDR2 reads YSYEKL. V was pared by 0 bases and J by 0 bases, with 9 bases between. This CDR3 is CASSQDTGSSYEQYF. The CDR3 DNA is TGCGCCAGCAGCCAAGATACAGGGAGCTCCTACGAGCAGTACTTC.

The CDR3: CASSGETSGRKTDTQYF. The CDR3 DNA follows: TGTGCCAGCAGTGGGGAAACTAGCGGGAGAAAGACAGATACGCAGTATTTT. The V call is TRBV6-1, the J call TRBJ2-3; the match to TRBD2 covers 11 bases. CDR3 length: 17 residues. Germline V gives CDR1 MNHNS, CDR2 SASEGT. The ends lost 4 bases at V and 3 bases at J; junction bases unmatched: 9.

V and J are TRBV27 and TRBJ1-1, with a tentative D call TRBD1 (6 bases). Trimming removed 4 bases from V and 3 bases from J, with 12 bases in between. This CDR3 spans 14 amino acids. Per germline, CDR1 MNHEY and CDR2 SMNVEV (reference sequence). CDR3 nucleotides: TGTGCCAGCAGTTATGGCAGGGGACACACTGAAGCTTTCTTT. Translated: CASSYGRGHTEAFF.

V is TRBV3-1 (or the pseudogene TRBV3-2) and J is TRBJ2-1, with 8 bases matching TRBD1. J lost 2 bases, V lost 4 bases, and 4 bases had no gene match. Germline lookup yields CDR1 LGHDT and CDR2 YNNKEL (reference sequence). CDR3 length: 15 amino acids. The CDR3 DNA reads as TGTGCCAGCAGCCCAGGGGACAGGCCCTACAATGAGCAGTTCTTC. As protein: CASSPGDRPYNEQFF.

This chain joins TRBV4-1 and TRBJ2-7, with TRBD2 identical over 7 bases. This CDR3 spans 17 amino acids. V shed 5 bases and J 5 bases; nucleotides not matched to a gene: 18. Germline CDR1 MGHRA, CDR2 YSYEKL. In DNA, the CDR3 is TGCGCCAGCAGCGAATGGGGCAGGGCGGGGGATGAAGACGAGCAGTACTTC. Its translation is CASSEWGRAGDEDEQYF.

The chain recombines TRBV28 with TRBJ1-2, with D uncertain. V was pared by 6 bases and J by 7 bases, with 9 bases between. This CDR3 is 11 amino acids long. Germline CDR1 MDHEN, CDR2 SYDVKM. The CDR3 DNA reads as TGTGCCAGCAGCCCCGGGAGTGGCTACACCTTC. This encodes CASSPGSGYTF.

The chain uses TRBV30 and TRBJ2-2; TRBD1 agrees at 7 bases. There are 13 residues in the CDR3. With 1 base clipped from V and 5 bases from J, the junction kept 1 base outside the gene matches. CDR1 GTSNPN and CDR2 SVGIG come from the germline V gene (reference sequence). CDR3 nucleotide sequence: TGTGCCTGGAGTGGACAGGGTACCGGGGAGCTGTTTTTT. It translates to CAWSGQGTGELFF.

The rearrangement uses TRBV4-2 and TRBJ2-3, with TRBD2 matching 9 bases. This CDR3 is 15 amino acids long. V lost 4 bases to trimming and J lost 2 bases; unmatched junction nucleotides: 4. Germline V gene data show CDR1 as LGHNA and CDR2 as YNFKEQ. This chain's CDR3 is CASSPGTSHTDTQYF. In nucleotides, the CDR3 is TGTGCCAGCAGCCCAGGGACTAGCCACACAGATACGCAGTATTTT.

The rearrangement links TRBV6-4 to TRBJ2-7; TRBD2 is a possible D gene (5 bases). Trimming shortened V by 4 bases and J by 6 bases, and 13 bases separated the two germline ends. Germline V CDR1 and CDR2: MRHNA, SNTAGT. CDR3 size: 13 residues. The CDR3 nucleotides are TGTGCCAGCAGTGCCCACCCCGGAGGCGAGCAGTACTTC. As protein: CASSAHPGGEQYF.